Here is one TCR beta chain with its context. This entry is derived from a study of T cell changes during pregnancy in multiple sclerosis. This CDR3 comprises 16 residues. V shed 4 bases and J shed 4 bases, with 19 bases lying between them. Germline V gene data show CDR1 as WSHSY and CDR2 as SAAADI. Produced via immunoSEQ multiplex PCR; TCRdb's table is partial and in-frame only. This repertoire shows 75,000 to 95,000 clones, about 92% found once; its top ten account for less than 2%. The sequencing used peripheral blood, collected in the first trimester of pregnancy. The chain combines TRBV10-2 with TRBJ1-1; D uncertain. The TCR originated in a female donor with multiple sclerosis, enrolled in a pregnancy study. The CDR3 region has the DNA TGCGCCAGCAGTGCATATGGGCAGCGGGTAGGCACTGAAGCTTTCTTT. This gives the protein CASSAYGQRVGTEAFF.